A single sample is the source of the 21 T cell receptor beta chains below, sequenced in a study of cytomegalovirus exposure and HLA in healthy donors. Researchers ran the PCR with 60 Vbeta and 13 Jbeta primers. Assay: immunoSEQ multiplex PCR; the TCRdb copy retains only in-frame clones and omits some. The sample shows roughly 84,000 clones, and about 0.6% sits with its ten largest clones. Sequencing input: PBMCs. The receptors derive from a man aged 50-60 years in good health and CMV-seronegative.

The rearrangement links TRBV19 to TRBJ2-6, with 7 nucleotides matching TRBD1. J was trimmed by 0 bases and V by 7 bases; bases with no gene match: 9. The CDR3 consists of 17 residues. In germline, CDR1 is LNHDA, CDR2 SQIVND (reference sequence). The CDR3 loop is CASMKAGGTSGANVLTF. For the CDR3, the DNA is TGTGCCAGTATGAAGGCAGGGGGTACCTCTGGGGCCAACGTCCTGACTTTC.

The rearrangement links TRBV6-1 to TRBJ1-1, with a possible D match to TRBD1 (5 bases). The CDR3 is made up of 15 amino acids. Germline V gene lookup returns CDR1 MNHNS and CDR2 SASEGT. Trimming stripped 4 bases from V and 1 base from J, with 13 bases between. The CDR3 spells CASSARTTGNTEAFF. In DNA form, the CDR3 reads TGTGCCAGCAGTGCCAGAACAACAGGGAACACTGAAGCTTTCTTT.

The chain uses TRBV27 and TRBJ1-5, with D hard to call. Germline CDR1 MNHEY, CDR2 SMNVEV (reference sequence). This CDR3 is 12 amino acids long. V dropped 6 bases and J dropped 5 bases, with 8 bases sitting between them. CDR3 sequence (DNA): TGTGCCAGCAGCCCCAGTGATCAGCCCCAGCATTTT. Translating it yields CASSPSDQPQHF.

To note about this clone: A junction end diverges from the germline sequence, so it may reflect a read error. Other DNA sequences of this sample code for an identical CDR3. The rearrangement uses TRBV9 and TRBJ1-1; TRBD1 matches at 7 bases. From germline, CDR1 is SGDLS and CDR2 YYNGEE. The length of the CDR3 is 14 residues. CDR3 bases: TGCGCCAGCAGCGAGACAGGGCGAACGACTGAAGCTTTCTTT. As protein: CASSETGRTTEAFF.

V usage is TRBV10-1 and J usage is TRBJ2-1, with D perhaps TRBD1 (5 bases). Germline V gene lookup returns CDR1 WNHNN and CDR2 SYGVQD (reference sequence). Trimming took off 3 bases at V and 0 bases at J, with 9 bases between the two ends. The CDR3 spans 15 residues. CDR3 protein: CASSDGQNSYNEQFF. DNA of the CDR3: TGCGCCAGCAGTGATGGACAAAACTCCTACAATGAGCAGTTCTTC.

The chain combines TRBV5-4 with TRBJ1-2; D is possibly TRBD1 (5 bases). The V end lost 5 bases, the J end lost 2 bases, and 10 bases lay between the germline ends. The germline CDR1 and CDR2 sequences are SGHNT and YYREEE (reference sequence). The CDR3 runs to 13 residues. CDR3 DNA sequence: TGTGCCAGCAGTCTGGACAACAACTATGGCTACACCTTC. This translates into CASSLDNNYGYTF. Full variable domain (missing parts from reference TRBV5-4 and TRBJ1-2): ETGVTQSPTHLIKTRGQQVTLRCSSQSGHNTVSWYQQALGQGPQFIFQYYREEENGRGNFPPRFSGLQFPNYSSELNVNALELDDSALYLCASSLDNNYGYTFGSGTRLTVV.

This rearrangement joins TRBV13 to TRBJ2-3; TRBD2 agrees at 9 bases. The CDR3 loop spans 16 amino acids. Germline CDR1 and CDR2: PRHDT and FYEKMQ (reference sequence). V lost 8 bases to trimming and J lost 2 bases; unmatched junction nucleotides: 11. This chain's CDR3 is CASEVRRGGLTDTQYF. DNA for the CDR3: TGTGCCAGCGAGGTCCGGCGGGGGGGCCTCACAGATACGCAGTATTTT. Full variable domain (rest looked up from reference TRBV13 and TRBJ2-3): AAGVIQSPRHLIKEKRETATLKCYPIPRHDTVYWYQQGPGQDPQFLISFYEKMQSDKGSIPDRFSAQQFSDYHSELNMSSLELGDSALYFCASEVRRGGLTDTQYFGPGTRLTVL.

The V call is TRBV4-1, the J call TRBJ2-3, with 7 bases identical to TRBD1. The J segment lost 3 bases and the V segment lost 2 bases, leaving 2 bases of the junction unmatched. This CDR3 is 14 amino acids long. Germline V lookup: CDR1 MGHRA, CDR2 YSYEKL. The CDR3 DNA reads TGCGCCAGCAGCCAAACAGGGGCAACAGATACGCAGTATTTT. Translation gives CASSQTGATDTQYF.

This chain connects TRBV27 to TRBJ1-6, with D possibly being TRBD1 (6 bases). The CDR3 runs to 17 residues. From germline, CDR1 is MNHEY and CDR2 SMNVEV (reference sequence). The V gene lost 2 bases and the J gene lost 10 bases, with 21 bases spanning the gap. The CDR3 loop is CASSLTGRGAVWSPLHF. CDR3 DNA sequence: TGTGCCAGCAGTTTAACCGGGCGGGGGGCTGTTTGGTCACCCCTCCACTTT.

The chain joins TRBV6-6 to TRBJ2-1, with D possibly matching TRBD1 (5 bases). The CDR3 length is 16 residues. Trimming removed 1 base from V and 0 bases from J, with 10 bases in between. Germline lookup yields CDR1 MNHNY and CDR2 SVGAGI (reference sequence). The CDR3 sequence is CASSYFQGSSYNEQFF. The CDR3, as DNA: TGTGCCAGCAGTTACTTTCAGGGTAGCTCCTACAATGAGCAGTTCTTC.

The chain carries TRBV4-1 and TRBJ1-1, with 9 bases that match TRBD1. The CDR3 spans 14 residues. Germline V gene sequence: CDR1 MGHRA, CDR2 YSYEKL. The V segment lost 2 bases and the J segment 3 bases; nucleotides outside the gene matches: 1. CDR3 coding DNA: TGCGCCAGCAGCCAATGGACAGGGGACACTGAAGCTTTCTTT. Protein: CASSQWTGDTEAFF.

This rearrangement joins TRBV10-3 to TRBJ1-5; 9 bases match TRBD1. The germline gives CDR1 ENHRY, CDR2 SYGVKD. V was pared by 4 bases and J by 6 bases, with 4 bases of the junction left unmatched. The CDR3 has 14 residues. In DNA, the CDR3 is TGTGCCATCAGTGGGGACAGGGTAAGTCAGCCCCAGCATTTT. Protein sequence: CAISGDRVSQPQHF.

CDR3 nucleotide sequence: TGTGCCAGTAGTATAGATCTTTGGGACAGATCCTACGAGCAGTACTTC. Translated: CASSIDLWDRSYEQYF. The genes are TRBV19 and TRBJ2-7; 7 bases align to TRBD1. The germline CDR1 and CDR2 sequences are LNHDA and SQIVND (reference sequence). Trimming took 0 bases from V and 1 from J; bases not matched to a gene: 6. This CDR3 is built from 16 residues. Using reference TRBV19 and TRBJ2-7 for the parts outside the CDR3, the full variable domain is DGGITQSPKYLFRKEGQNVTLSCEQNLNHDAMYWYRQDPGQGLRLIYYSQIVNDFQKGDIAEGYSVSREKKESFPLTVTSAQKNPTAFYLCASSIDLWDRSYEQYFGPGTRLTVT.

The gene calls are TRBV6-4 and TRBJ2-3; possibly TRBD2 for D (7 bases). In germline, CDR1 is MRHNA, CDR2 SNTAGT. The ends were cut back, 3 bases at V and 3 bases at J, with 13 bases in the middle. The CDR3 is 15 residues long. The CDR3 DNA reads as TGTGCCAGCAGTGAAGAACAGGGAGGGACAGATACGCAGTATTTT. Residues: CASSEEQGGTDTQYF.

The CDR3 reads CASSFSLRQGWNEQYF. Here the CDR3 DNA reads TGTGCCAGCAGCTTCTCGTTAAGACAGGGGTGGAACGAGCAGTACTTC. The chain combines TRBV11-2 with TRBJ2-7; 8 positions agree with TRBD1. Germline V CDR1 and CDR2: SGHAT, FQNNGV. The CDR3 runs 16 residues. Trimming cost V 3 bases and J 5 bases; bases outside gene matches: 12.

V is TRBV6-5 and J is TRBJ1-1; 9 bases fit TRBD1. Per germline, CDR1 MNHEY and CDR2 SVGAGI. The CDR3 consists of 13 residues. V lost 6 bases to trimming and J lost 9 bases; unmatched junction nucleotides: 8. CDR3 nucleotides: TGTGCCAGCAGCAAGGGGACAGGGAGACAAGCTTTCTTT. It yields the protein CASSKGTGRQAFF.

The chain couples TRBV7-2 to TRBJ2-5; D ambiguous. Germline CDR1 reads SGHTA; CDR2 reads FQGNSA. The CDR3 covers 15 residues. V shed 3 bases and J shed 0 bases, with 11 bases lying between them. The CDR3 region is CASSFAARYQETQYF. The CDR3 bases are TGTGCCAGCAGCTTTGCTGCTAGATACCAAGAGACCCAGTACTTC.

The CDR3 protein is CASSYESMNTEAFF. DNA for the CDR3: TGTGCCAGCAGTTACGAGTCCATGAACACTGAAGCTTTCTTT. The chain uses TRBV6-6 and TRBJ1-1; no firm D call. V was trimmed by 2 bases and J by 0 bases, leaving 7 bases between them. The CDR3 spans 14 residues. Germline V gives CDR1 MNHNY, CDR2 SVGAGI (reference sequence).

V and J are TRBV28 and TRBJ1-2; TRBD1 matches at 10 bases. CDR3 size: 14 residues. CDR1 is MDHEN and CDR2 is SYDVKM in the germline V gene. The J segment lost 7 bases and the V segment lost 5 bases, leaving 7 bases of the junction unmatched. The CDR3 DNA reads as TGTGCCAGCAGTCAAGGTGGGACAGGGGTTGGCTACACCTTC. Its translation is CASSQGGTGVGYTF.

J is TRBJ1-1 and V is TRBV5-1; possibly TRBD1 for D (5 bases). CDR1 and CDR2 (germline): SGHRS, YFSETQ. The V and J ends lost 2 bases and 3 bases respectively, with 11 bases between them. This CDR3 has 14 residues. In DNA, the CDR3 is TGCGCCAGCAGCTTTCAGGGCGGTGACACTGAAGCTTTCTTT. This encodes CASSFQGGDTEAFF.

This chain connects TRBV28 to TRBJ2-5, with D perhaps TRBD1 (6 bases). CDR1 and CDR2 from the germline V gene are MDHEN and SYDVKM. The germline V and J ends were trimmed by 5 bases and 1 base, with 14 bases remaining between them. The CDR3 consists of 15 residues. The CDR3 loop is CASSGGIAGQETQYF. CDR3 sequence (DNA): TGTGCCAGCAGTGGGGGCATAGCCGGCCAAGAGACCCAGTACTTC.